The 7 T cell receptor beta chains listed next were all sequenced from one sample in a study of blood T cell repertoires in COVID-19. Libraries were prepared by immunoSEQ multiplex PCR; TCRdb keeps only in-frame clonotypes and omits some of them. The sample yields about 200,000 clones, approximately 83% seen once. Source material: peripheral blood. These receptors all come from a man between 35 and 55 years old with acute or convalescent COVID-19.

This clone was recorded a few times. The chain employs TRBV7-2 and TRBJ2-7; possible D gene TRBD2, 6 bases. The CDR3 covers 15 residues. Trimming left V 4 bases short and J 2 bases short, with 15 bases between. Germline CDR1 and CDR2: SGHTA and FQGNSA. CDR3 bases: TGTGCCAGCAGCTACCGGCTAGCGTCGGCCTACGAGCAGTACTTC. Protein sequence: CASSYRLASAYEQYF. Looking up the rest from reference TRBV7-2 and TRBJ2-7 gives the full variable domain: GAGVSQSPSNKVTEKGKDVELRCDPISGHTALYWYRQSLGQGLEFLIYFQGNSAPDKSGLPSDRFSAERTGGSVSTLTIQRTQQEDSAVYLCASSYRLASAYEQYFGPGTRLTVT.

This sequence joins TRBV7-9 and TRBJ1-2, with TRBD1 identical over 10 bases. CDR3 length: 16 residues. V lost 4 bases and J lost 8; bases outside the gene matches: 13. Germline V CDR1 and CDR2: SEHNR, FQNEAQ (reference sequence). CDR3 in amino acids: CASSYSGTGDFLGYTF. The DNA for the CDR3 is TGTGCCAGCAGCTACTCCGGGACAGGGGATTTCTTGGGCTACACCTTC.

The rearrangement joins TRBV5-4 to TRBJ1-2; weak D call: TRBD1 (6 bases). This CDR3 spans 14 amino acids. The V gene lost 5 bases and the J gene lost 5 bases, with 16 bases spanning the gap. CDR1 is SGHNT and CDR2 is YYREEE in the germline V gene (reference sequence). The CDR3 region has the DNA TGTGCCAGCAGACCGGACAGCGTTCATTATGGCTACACCTTC. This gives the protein CASRPDSVHYGYTF.

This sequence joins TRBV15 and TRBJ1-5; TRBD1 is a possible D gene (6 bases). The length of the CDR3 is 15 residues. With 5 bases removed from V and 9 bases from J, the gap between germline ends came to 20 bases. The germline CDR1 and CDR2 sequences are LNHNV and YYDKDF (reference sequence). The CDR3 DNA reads TGTGCCACCAGCGAAAGGGGGAGCCTTCTGAGGCCCCAGCATTTT. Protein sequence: CATSERGSLLRPQHF.

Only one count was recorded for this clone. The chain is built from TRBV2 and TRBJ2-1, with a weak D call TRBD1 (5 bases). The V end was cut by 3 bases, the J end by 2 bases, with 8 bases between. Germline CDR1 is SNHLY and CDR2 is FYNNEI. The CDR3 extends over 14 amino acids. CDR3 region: CASSDRATYNEQFF. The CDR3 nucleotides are TGTGCCAGCAGTGACAGGGCAACCTACAATGAGCAGTTCTTC.

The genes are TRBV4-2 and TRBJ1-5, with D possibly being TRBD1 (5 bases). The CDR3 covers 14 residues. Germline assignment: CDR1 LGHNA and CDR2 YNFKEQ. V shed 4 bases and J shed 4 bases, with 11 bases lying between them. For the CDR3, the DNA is TGTGCCAGCAGCCCCGAAGACAGAAATCAGCCCCAGCATTTT. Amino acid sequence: CASSPEDRNQPQHF.

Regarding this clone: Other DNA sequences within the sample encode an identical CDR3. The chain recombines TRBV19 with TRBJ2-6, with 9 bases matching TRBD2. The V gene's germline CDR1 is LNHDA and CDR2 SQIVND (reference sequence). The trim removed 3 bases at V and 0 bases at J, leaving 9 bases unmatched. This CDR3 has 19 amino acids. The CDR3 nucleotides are TGTGCCAGTAGTATCCGGCTAGCGGGATCTTTCTCTGGGGCCAACGTCCTGACTTTC. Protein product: CASSIRLAGSFSGANVLTF.